The 23 T cell receptor beta chains below come from one sample, sequenced in a study of cytomegalovirus exposure and HLA in healthy donors. Both 60 Vbeta primers and 13 Jbeta primers went into the PCR. Method: immunoSEQ multiplex PCR; TCRdb's copy keeps in-frame clones and lacks some. The table includes under 250,000 clones, roughly four fifths detected once. Sequencing input: PBMCs. The receptor source for this set is a man younger than 45 in good health and CMV-seronegative.

V and J are TRBV11-2 and TRBJ1-4; D is ambiguous. The CDR3 is 13 amino acids. Trimming took 8 bases from V and 3 from J, leaving 10 bases between them. The germline V gene encodes CDR1 SGHAT and CDR2 FQNNGV. This CDR3 is CASQRDANEKLFF. CDR3 DNA: TGTGCCAGCCAGAGGGATGCTAATGAAAAACTGTTTTTT.

This clone turned up a few times. In the same sample, other DNA sequences code for this CDR3. The chain joins TRBV6-1 to TRBJ2-7, with TRBD2 as a possible D gene (6 bases). The V gene's germline CDR1 is MNHNS and CDR2 SASEGT. The CDR3 covers 12 residues. V lost 6 bases, J lost 4 bases, and 10 bases lay in between. CDR3 amino acids: CASRGTAYEQYF. The CDR3 DNA follows: TGTGCCAGCAGAGGGACTGCGTACGAGCAGTACTTC.

The chain recombines TRBV6-1 with TRBJ2-1, with D possibly being TRBD1 (5 bases). Germline-derived CDR1 and CDR2 are MNHNS and SASEGT. With 2 bases removed from V and 10 bases from J, the gap between germline ends came to 15 bases. There are 14 residues in the CDR3. CDR3 protein: CASSERWGPDEQFF. The CDR3 nucleotides are TGTGCCAGCAGTGAAAGGTGGGGCCCGGACGAGCAGTTCTTC.

This clone has only one observation. The chain's CDR3 is CASSHRASGSRAYEQYF. CDR3 nucleotides: TGCGCCAGCAGCCATAGGGCTAGCGGGAGCAGAGCCTACGAGCAGTACTTC. The V call is TRBV4-1, the J call TRBJ2-7, with 10 bases that match TRBD2. The CDR3 consists of 17 residues. V shed 3 bases, J shed 2 bases, and the junction held 10 bases outside the gene matches. Per germline, CDR1 MGHRA and CDR2 YSYEKL.

The chain couples TRBV10-1 to TRBJ2-3, with a tentative D call TRBD2 (6 bases). CDR1 is WNHNN, CDR2 SYGVQD, per germline (reference sequence). V was pared by 0 bases and J by 7 bases, with 20 bases between. The CDR3 consists of 17 residues. The CDR3 DNA sequence: TGCGCCAGCAGTGAGTCGCGCCGGGGGTTCGGCCCTAATACGCAGTATTTT. It translates to CASSESRRGFGPNTQYF.

This sequence joins TRBV7-2 and TRBJ2-7; D is unclear. The germline V gene encodes CDR1 SGHTA and CDR2 FQGNSA. The V and J ends lost 8 bases and 6 bases respectively, with 14 bases between them. The CDR3 extends over 12 amino acids. CDR3 DNA sequence: TGTGCCAGCTCGAGCAATCCCCGCGAGCAGTACTTC. This translates into CASSSNPREQYF. Variable domain in full (rest from reference TRBV7-2 and TRBJ2-7): GAGVSQSPSNKVTEKGKDVELRCDPISGHTALYWYRQSLGQGLEFLIYFQGNSAPDKSGLPSDRFSAERTGGSVSTLTIQRTQQEDSAVYLCASSSNPREQYFGPGTRLTVT.

This clone was recorded only once. V and J are TRBV4-1 and TRBJ1-3; tentative D call: TRBD1 (5 bases). The V end lost 2 bases, the J end lost 0 bases, and 5 bases lay between the germline ends. Germline values: CDR1 MGHRA, CDR2 YSYEKL. This CDR3 comprises 14 residues. The CDR3 DNA sequence: TGCGCCAGCAGCCAAACAGGCTCTGGAAACACCATATATTTT. This encodes CASSQTGSGNTIYF.

This clone was seen once. The chain links TRBV11-1 to TRBJ2-1, with D tentatively TRBD1 (6 bases). Between the trimmed V and J ends, which lost 6 bases and 4 bases, there was a span of 13 bases. The CDR3 extends over 14 amino acids. Germline V gene lookup returns CDR1 SGHAT and CDR2 FQDESV (reference sequence). The DNA for the CDR3 is TGTGCCAGCAGTCCTCGGGACAAATACAATGAGCAGTTCTTC. This translates into CASSPRDKYNEQFF.

The V call is TRBV7-6, the J call TRBJ1-5, with 9 nucleotides matching TRBD1. This CDR3 has 16 amino acids. Trimming took 2 bases from V and 4 from J; bases not matched to a gene: 6. Germline loops: CDR1 SGHVS, CDR2 FNYEAQ. This chain's CDR3 is CASSLKDRGVNQPQHF. In DNA, the CDR3 is TGTGCCAGCAGCTTAAAGGACAGGGGAGTAAATCAGCCCCAGCATTTT.

The V gene is TRBV19, the J gene TRBJ2-7; 9 bases line up with TRBD1. CDR3 length equals 14 residues. With 9 bases clipped from V and 5 bases from J, the junction kept 11 bases outside the gene matches. Germline assignment: CDR1 LNHDA and CDR2 SQIVND (reference sequence). CDR3 region: CASSRDRALNEQYF. The CDR3 DNA follows: TGTGCCAGCTCGCGGGACAGGGCTCTCAACGAGCAGTACTTC.

V gene TRBV5-6 combines with J gene TRBJ1-6, with 8 bases identical to TRBD1. Trimming at V came to 4 bases and at J to 7 bases, leaving 10 bases not matched to a gene. CDR3 length equals 16 residues. CDR1 and CDR2 (germline): SGHDT, YYEEEE. CDR3 sequence: CASSTATGGGNSPLHF. As DNA, the CDR3 is TGTGCCAGCAGCACTGCCACAGGGGGTGGAAATTCACCCCTCCACTTT.

The V and J genes are TRBV27 and TRBJ1-6; D is uncertain. The CDR3 is made up of 13 amino acids. V lost 9 bases and J 0 bases, leaving 6 bases between the germline ends. CDR1 is MNHEY, CDR2 SMNVEV, per germline (reference sequence). The CDR3 here is CASRSSYNSPLHF. Written as DNA, the CDR3 is TGTGCCAGTCGGAGCTCCTATAATTCACCCCTCCACTTT.

The gene calls are TRBV11-3 and TRBJ2-3; 10 positions match TRBD2. V lost 3 bases, J lost 2 bases, and 5 bases stayed unmatched. Germline V CDR1 and CDR2: SGHNT, YENEEA. This CDR3 region has 16 residues. The CDR3 DNA reads TGTGCCAGCAGCTTCGGACTAGCGGCCGACACAGATACGCAGTATTTT. Translating it yields CASSFGLAADTDTQYF. The full variable domain, rest sourced from reference TRBV11-3 and TRBJ2-3, is EAGVVQSPRYKIIEKKQPVAFWCNPISGHNTLYWYLQNLGQGPELLIRYENEEAVDDSQLPKDRFSAERLKGVDSTLKIQPAELGDSAVYLCASSFGLAADTDTQYFGPGTRLTVL.

The chain couples TRBV28 to TRBJ2-7, with D possibly TRBD1 on 6 matching bases. The V end lost 1 base, the J end lost 4 bases, and 11 bases lay between the germline ends. Germline loops: CDR1 MDHEN, CDR2 SYDVKM. The CDR3 covers 14 residues. CDR3 nucleotides: TGTGCCAGCAGTTTATCTTCGAGGGGGTACGAGCAGTACTTC. It codes for CASSLSSRGYEQYF.

V usage is TRBV29-1 and J usage is TRBJ1-2; 11 nucleotides agree with TRBD1. J was trimmed by 6 bases and V by 3 bases; bases with no gene match: 6. CDR1 is SQVTM and CDR2 is ANQGSEA in the germline V gene. This CDR3 spans 14 amino acids. The CDR3 DNA reads as TGCAGCGTTGACTCGCGGACAGGGGGCGATGGCTACACCTTC. Its protein product is CSVDSRTGGDGYTF.

V is TRBV28 and J is TRBJ2-1; D uncertain. Trimming cost V 2 bases and J 0 bases, with 11 bases left between them. Per the germline V gene, CDR1 is MDHEN and CDR2 is SYDVKM. The CDR3 spans 16 residues. The CDR3 DNA sequence: TGTGCCAGCAGTTTAGGCCCTAGGAGCTCCTACAATGAGCAGTTCTTC. Protein sequence: CASSLGPRSSYNEQFF.

The chain combines TRBV10-3 with TRBJ1-1; D possibly corresponds to TRBD1 (6 bases). This CDR3 contains 14 residues. With 10 bases removed from V and 6 bases from J, the gap between germline ends came to 21 bases. CDR1 and CDR2 (germline): ENHRY, SYGVKD. DNA of the CDR3: TGTGCCACCCGAGTTACACAGGGTATCGCTGAAGCTTTCTTT. Protein: CATRVTQGIAEAFF.

This clone was detected once. The chain employs TRBV5-1 and TRBJ1-5; 7 bases are shared with TRBD1. The CDR3 sequence is 17 residues long. V lost 0 bases, J lost 0 bases, and 6 bases stayed unmatched. Looked up from germline, CDR1 is SGHRS and CDR2 is YFSETQ. Here the CDR3 reads CASSLARDRYSNQPQHF. CDR3 DNA sequence: TGCGCCAGCAGCTTGGCCCGGGACAGATATAGCAATCAGCCCCAGCATTTT.

CDR3: CASSYTTNTEAFF. In DNA, the CDR3 is TGTGCCAGCAGTTACACAACGAACACTGAAGCTTTCTTT. J is TRBJ1-1 and V is TRBV6-5, with unresolved D. The CDR3 is 13 residues long. V was clipped by 2 bases and J by 1 base, with 5 bases between them. Germline CDR1 MNHEY, CDR2 SVGAGI.

This sequence joins TRBV10-3 and TRBJ2-5; 7 nucleotides line up with TRBD1. This CDR3 is built from 14 residues. Looked up from germline, CDR1 is ENHRY and CDR2 is SYGVKD. V lost 0 bases, J lost 5 bases, and 3 bases stayed unmatched. CDR3 bases: TGTGCCATCAGTGAGTCAGGGGGCAGGGAGACCCAGTACTTC. The encoded protein is CAISESGGRETQYF.

The chain joins TRBV5-6 to TRBJ1-5; 9 bases are shared with TRBD1. The junction had 8 bases not matched to a gene; V was cut back by 1 base and J by 6 bases. From germline, CDR1 is SGHDT and CDR2 YYEEEE. The CDR3 length is 16 residues. In DNA, the CDR3 is TGTGCCAGCAGCTTGAGAATGGGACAGGGTTCTCAGCCCCAGCATTTT. Amino acid sequence: CASSLRMGQGSQPQHF.

The chain links TRBV5-5 to TRBJ2-7; D uncertain. The germline CDR1 and CDR2 sequences are SGHKS and YYEKEE (reference sequence). Between the trimmed V and J ends, which lost 3 bases and 3 bases, there was a span of 16 bases. The CDR3 is made up of 15 amino acids. In DNA, the CDR3 is TGTGCCAGCAGCTCGAACCCGACACCGCTCTACGAGCAGTACTTC. Amino acid sequence: CASSSNPTPLYEQYF.

The chain joins TRBV28 to TRBJ1-1; D is possibly TRBD1 (6 bases). Germline-derived CDR1 and CDR2 are MDHEN and SYDVKM. Trimming removed 2 bases from V and 8 bases from J, with 18 bases in between. The length of the CDR3 is 15 residues. The CDR3 region is CASSLARTASPEAFF. CDR3 in DNA: TGTGCCAGCAGTTTAGCTCGGACAGCTTCTCCCGAAGCTTTCTTT.